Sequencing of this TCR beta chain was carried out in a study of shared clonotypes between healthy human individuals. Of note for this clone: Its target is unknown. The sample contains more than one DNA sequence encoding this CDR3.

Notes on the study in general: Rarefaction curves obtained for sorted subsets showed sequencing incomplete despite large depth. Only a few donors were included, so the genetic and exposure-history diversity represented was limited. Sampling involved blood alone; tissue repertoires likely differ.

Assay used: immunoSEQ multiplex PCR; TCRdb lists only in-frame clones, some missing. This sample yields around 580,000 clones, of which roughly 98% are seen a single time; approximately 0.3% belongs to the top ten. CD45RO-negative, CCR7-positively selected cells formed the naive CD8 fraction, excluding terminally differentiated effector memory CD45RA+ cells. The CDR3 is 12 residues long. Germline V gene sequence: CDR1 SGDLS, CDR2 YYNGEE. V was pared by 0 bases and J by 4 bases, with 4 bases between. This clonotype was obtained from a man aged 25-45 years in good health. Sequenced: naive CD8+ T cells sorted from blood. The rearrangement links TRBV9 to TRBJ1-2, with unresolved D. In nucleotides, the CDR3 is TGTGCCAGCAGCGTAGCCCCCTATGGCTACACCTTC. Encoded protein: CASSVAPYGYTF.